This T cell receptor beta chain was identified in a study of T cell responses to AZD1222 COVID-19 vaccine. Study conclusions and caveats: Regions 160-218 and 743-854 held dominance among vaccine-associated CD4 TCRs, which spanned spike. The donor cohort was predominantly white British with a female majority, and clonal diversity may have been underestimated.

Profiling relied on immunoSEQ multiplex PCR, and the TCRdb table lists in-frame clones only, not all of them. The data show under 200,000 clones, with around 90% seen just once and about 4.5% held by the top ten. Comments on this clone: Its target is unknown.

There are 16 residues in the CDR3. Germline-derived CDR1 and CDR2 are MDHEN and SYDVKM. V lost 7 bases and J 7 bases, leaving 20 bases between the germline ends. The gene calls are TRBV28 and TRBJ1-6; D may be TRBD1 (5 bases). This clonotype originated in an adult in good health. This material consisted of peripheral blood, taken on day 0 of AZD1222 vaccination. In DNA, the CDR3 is TGTGCCAGCACCCCGTGGGGGGGAAGCGGCAATTCACCCCTCCACTTT. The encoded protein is CASTPWGGSGNSPLHF.